The TCR beta chain under discussion was sequenced for a study of T cell responses to AZD1222 COVID-19 vaccine. In the study overall: Whether given at about 4 or about 12 weeks, second doses were pooled.

General observations from the study: Reports say nearly half of spike-specific TCRs go after unmutated variant regions. With dominance at 160-218 and 743-854, vaccine-associated CD4 TCRs spanned spike. Clonal diversity was possibly underestimated; the donors were predominantly white British and more often female.

Trimming at V came to 3 bases and at J to 4 bases, leaving 10 bases not matched to a gene. The CDR3 has 17 residues. Germline values: CDR1 LNHDA, CDR2 SQIVND (reference sequence). The method was immunoSEQ multiplex PCR; TCRdb's version includes in-frame clones alone and lacks a portion of them. The sample holds 120,000 or so clones; around 81% are singletons and the top ten take roughly 4.5%. On this clone: The antigen is not known.

The chain links TRBV19 to TRBJ2-4; 9 nucleotides match TRBD1. The source is an adult in good health. Here the sequenced sample was peripheral blood, taken on day 0 of AZD1222 vaccination. Here the CDR3 reads CASSIQGQGPFKNIQYF. Here the CDR3 DNA reads TGTGCCAGTAGTATCCAAGGACAGGGGCCCTTTAAAAACATTCAGTACTTC.